This is a list of T cell receptor beta chains from one sample in a study of shared clonotypes between healthy human individuals. TCRdb's table, derived via immunoSEQ multiplex PCR, lists solely in-frame clones and lacks some. Of about 1 million clones in the sample, roughly 75% were seen once. The sequencing sample was made of memory CD4+ T cells sorted from blood. These receptors were obtained from a man in his late teens or twenties in good health. Each CDR3 is given with its conserved first and last residue. D genes are given only for firm matches. Size is stated for part of the rows, as once, few or many counts, or as a class when the clone is expanded.

>NA|TRBJ2-1|TRBV7-6|NA
TGTGCCAGCAGCTCGGCCCCTGCGGGGGAGCAGTTCTTC
CASSSAPAGEQFF
>TRBD1|TRBJ1-5|TRBV2|NA
TGTGCCAGCAGAGGGGACAGCCAGAATCAGCCCCAGCATTTT
CASRGDSQNQPQHF
>TRBD1|TRBJ1-5|TRBV6-1|NA
TGTGCCAGCAGTGAAGCGGAAAGGGGGCGCAGGCCGCAGCCCCAGCATTTT
CASSEAERGRRPQPQHF
>NA|TRBJ1-3|TRBV29-1|few
TGCAGCGTTCGTCGGGACGGTGGAAACACCATATATTTT
CSVRRDGGNTIYF
>NA|TRBJ1-2|TRBV19|NA
TGTGCCAGTAGTATAGCCCCCTTGGGCTACACCTTC
CASSIAPLGYTF
>NA|TRBJ1-1|TRBV11-1|NA
TGTGCCAGCAGCTCACAGGCTCGAGCTTTCTTT
CASSSQARAFF
>NA|TRBJ2-7|TRBV6-5|NA
TGTGCCAGCAGTTACAGGGGATACGAGCAGTACTTC
CASSYRGYEQYF
>TRBD2|TRBJ2-3|TRBV7-2|NA
TGTGCCAGCAGCTTAGATTCCACTAGCGGGAGAGGTACGCAGTATTTT
CASSLDSTSGRGTQYF
>NA|TRBJ2-1|TRBV1|once
TGCACCAGCAGCCAGGGACAGGGGTCCTACAATGAGCAGTTCTTC
CTSSQGQGSYNEQFF
>NA|TRBJ1-6|TRBV7-8|many
TGTGCCAGCAGCTTAGAGGGGATAGGGACAAGGCTTTCACCCCTCCACTTT
CASSLEGIGTRLSPLHF
>NA|TRBJ2-7|TRBV28|NA
TGTGCCAGCAGCCCCATGAGCTTCCCCTACGAGCAGTACTTC
CASSPMSFPYEQYF